This T cell receptor (beta chain) was found in a study of early T cells in non-severe SARS-CoV-2 infection. Study-wide context: Chains from this unsorted whole-blood bulk RNA could not be paired. Broader study findings: Matching against VDJdb likely underestimated virus-specific expansions, favoring anti-spike CD8.

V lost 4 bases to trimming and J lost 0 bases; unmatched junction nucleotides: 7. Germline loops: CDR1 LGHNA, CDR2 YSLEER. The CDR3 length is 18 residues. Attached unique molecular identifiers marked individual cDNA molecules. TCRdb recomputed calls from the 5' RACE reads with MiXCR, one row per CDR3 protein. The table includes approximately 50,000 distinct CDR3 sequences, about an eighth detected once. Details on this clonotype: Its antigen is unknown.

V gene TRBV4-3 combines with J gene TRBJ2-1; TRBD2 matches 12 bases. Sequenced sample: whole blood. This receptor was taken from an adult who was a healthcare worker with PCR-confirmed SARS-CoV-2 infection or an uninfected control (not recorded which). For the CDR3, the DNA is TGCGCCAGCAGCCTTGGGCTAGCGGGGGGGAGCTCCTACAATGAGCAGTTCTTC. Protein: CASSLGLAGGSSYNEQFF.